The entry that follows covers one T cell receptor beta chain sequence. Its cognate antigen is unknown. These data are taken from a study of cytomegalovirus exposure and HLA in healthy donors. General study findings and limits: Later analysis demonstrated an association between a missense DCLRE1C variant and TCR beta V- and J-gene trimming. An analysis that was carried out later associated 16,951 TCR beta sequences with HLA alleles at 0.05 false discovery rate. Donor immune exposure was known only as CMV serostatus.

PCR primers comprised 60 Vbeta and 13 Jbeta primers. Clones were read by immunoSEQ multiplex PCR, and TCRdb kept only the in-frame ones, dropping some. Here the sample spans about 120,000 clones, 60% to 85% being singletons. The sequence was obtained from a woman in her thirties or forties in good health and CMV-seropositive. The sample comprised PBMCs.

The CDR3 DNA reads TGTGCCAGCAGCGTAATGACAGAATTAACTGAAGCTTTCTTT. This sequence encodes CASSVMTELTEAFF. V gene TRBV9 combines with J gene TRBJ1-1; TRBD1 is a possible D gene (5 bases). Per the germline V gene, CDR1 is SGDLS and CDR2 is YYNGEE. Trimming shortened V by 1 base and J by 5 bases, and 12 bases separated the two germline ends. The CDR3 has 14 amino acids.